This record looks at one TCR beta chain sequence and its context. Its antigen remains undetermined. Base quality data are lacking; no much larger clone is found one base away. In total, 666 healthy bone marrow donors made up the cohort. Cohort members were all nominally healthy when sampled, although unrecorded immune exposures were likely present. The donor tested CMV seronegative, placing the donor among the 350 or so seronegative members of the cohort. Every donor gave a peripheral blood sample, and the peripheral blood mononuclear cells from that sample were used for TCR beta sequencing. The Qiagen DNeasy Blood Extraction Kit was used to extract genomic DNA from the blood cell samples. To prepare the library, the immunoSEQ multiplex PCR assay was applied. The multiplex PCR relied on a mix of 60 forward primers for TCR Vbeta segments and 13 reverse primers for TCR Jbeta segments. The CDR3 region of rearranged TCR beta genes was amplified from genomic DNA by a multiplex PCR assay. On the Illumina HiSeq System, the amplified TCR beta libraries were sequenced as 87-base-pair reads. On the study's bioinformatics: In a later analysis, some 80 million unique TCR beta chains were counted across the 500 to 700 repertoires, and roughly 11 million of these chains were shared by at least two donors. Raw reads were error-corrected and collapsed into unique sequences with a nearest-neighbor algorithm that merged closely related sequences to remove PCR and sequencing errors. V, D and J gene segments were assigned by aligning CDR3 sequences to IMGT reference sequences. For a sequence to be retained, a match of at least six nucleotides was required to both a V gene segment and a J gene segment. Rearrangements were classified as productive when the CDR3 lacked stop codons and remained in frame with V and J, and all other rearrangements were classified as non-productive. Following IMGT convention, CDR3 was defined as the stretch from the second conserved V-encoded cysteine to the conserved J-encoded phenylalanine. The earlier analysis of some 550 of the donors excluded any sequence lacking an unambiguous match to a single V gene segment. In an earlier analysis of a few hundred of the donors, a V segment was called functional when productive rearrangements were above 56.7%, and segregating when the standard deviation between donors exceeded 5%. A statistical classification framework was built for diagnosing cytomegalovirus status from the catalog of TCR beta chain sequences. V and J gene assignment, in a later analysis, came from comparing TCR nucleotide sequences with IMGT/GENE-DB human TR gene sequences. In a later analysis, CDR3 sequences and most-parsimonious VDJ recombination scenarios were assigned using the TCRdist pipeline. In a later analysis, each TCR beta chain was defined by its CDR3 amino acid sequence together with its V-gene family, and reads lacking a unique V-gene family were excluded. As a way to deal with suspected cross-contamination and a sequencing artifact, a later analysis dropped more than 500 nucleotide sequences that were highly shared and had low generation probability. In a later analysis, a clonal expansion index was calculated for each public chain from normalized within-repertoire ranks of inferred template counts. In a later analysis, generation probabilities were computed with a VDJ recombination model fitted to out-of-frame rearrangements, and the resulting probabilities were checked against IGoR. In a later analysis, TCR-TCR, TCR-HLA and TCR-CMV co-occurrence was scored with hypergeometric tests, and a repertoire-size bias correction was applied to TCR pairs. To estimate false discovery rates, a later analysis permuted the HLA or CMV assignments 20 times. In a later analysis, co-occurring TCRs were grouped using DBSCAN, with TCRdist sequence similarity added in when clustering inside HLA-allele-positive subsets. Repertoires with fewer than 30,000 or more than 120,000 public chains were left out of co-occurrence clustering, as were about five repertoires with anomalous nucleotide sharing. TCRdb stores this immuneACCESS table with in-frame sequences only. Part of the clones is absent; in the studies checked, under half of the shortfall reflects unresolved V genes, and no reason is known for the rest. For V, J and clone size, that table is used; D and trimming come from the DNA. This sample comprises under 200,000 clones, roughly 85% of them detected only once. Jointly, the top ten make up about 2.5% of the sample.

This record comes from a study of cytomegalovirus exposure and HLA in healthy donors (TCRdb year 2017). In terms of the full investigation: According to an earlier analysis of around 600 of the donors, some 170 million T cells yielded roughly 110 million unique TCR beta sequences and approximately 300 Gb of sequence data. About 280 gigabases of sequencing data and tens of millions of unique TCR sequences were included in an early release covering under 650 HLA-typed donors. The genetic ancestry cluster associated with self-reported Caucasian donors included 70% to 85% of the 300 to 450 genotyped donors. The study aimed to test whether cataloging public T cell receptors could reveal signatures of past pathogen exposure. The T cell repertoires of 666 subjects were profiled by immunosequencing and related to cytomegalovirus serostatus. Along with the approximately 670-subject first cohort, a separate validation cohort of over a hundred different subjects was used. High-throughput TCR immunosequencing, statistical association of individual TCRs with disease status, and machine learning were combined to predict cytomegalovirus infection status. A later analysis re-analyzed previously published TCR beta repertoires from 500 to 700 donors and added high-resolution HLA genotyping to study TCR occurrence patterns. The later analysis used no new phenotypic data to find candidate immune exposures, relying instead on TCR beta sequences and their occurrence across donors. An earlier analysis of around 580 of the donors used high-throughput TCR beta sequencing to judge whether each TCR beta V gene segment behaved as functional or pseudogenic. Donor age, sex, ethnicity and CMV serostatus were collected together with the repertoire data. A later genetic analysis used genome-wide SNP genotypes for about three fifths of the 666 donors, treating that subset as a discovery cohort. All discovery cohort repertoires had been generated using a single sequencing platform. HLA typing included class I and class II loci at four-digit resolution. Typing coverage differed by locus: A, B, C, DRB1 and DQB1 were typed in about 629-630 donors, DQA1 in 500 to 550, DPA1 in 606, and DPB1 in 472. Because of strong linkage in the cohort, roughly five DR-DQ haplotypes were treated as single units for association and clustering. Among some 410 genotyped donors of the cohort, an average of approximately 200,000 unique TCR beta nucleotide sequences was sequenced per donor, of which about 19% were non-productive.

Paper-wide results and their limitations: At a false discovery rate of 0.05, a later analysis linked 15,000 to 20,000 TCR beta sequences to specific HLA alleles. A later genetic analysis associated a missense DCLRE1C variant with V-gene and J-gene trimming of TCR beta chains, and an independent cohort replicated the association. The presence/absence analyses assumed that sequencing depth was roughly uniform across donors, and that assumption may not be true. A further reported finding was that TCR beta sequences accurately predicted the HLA-A and HLA-B alleles for most subjects in the first cohort. Compared with equally common non-associated chains, HLA-associated TCR beta chains in a later analysis were more clonally expanded and had lower generation probabilities. Immune exposure information for the cohort was limited to CMV serostatus. Compared with the approximately 670-donor mean, donors in an Asian-associated ancestry cluster had fewer N-insertions in productive TCRs, according to a later genetic analysis. The classifier was reported to diagnose cytomegalovirus status with high specificity and sensitivity in both the original and validation cohorts. In the study, 150 to 200 TCR beta chains were listed as associated with cytomegalovirus. Several of the top co-occurrence clusters appeared to be linked to parvovirus B19, influenza, CMV and Epstein-Barr virus, according to a later analysis. Over 15 rarely observed V segments, including chromosome 9 orphons, were excluded from the earlier analysis of about 600 of the donors because counts were too low. According to a later analysis, most CMV-associated TCR beta chains appeared to be HLA-restricted, and the HLA associations seemed to be driven largely by CMV exposure. An earlier analysis of several hundred of the donors showed that most TCR beta V segments appeared in productive rearrangements either about 87% or about 30% of the time, which broadly matched IMGT annotations. In vitro tests confirmed that a few of the cytomegalovirus-associated TCR beta chains recognize cytomegalovirus antigens. In a later analysis, the rate of TCR association differed among HLA loci, with DRB1 alleles having the most associated TCRs and HLA-C alleles having the fewest. A cluster of highly shared sequence variants was judged likely to represent a technical artifact of the sequencing pipeline. Linkage disequilibrium might explain the correlated functional status among segregating V segments, but an unknown experimental factor could not be ruled out. According to the authors, the approach could potentially be generalized to other disease states and immunological phenotypes. While some public TCRs were present in many individuals, most TCR sequences turned up only very rarely across donors. Only TCR beta chains were sequenced in this cohort, and the absence of alpha or paired-chain data limited detectable features. When HLA alleles, especially DR and DQ, strongly co-occurred, attributing TCR associations to individual alleles was difficult. HLA typing was unavailable for some donors at each locus, so association tests used only the typed subset.

The source material was PBMCs. The TCR was taken from a woman aged 50 to 60 in good health and CMV-seronegative.

In nucleotide form, the sequence is TGTGCCAGCAGCGTGTTGGTGGGAGCCGACACCGGGGAGCTGTTTTTT. This sequence encodes CASSVLVGADTGELFF. The receptor chain draws on TRBV9 and TRBJ2-2; the D region possibly corresponds to TRBD2 (5 bases align). V loses 2 bases, J loses 3 bases, and the germline ends lie 14 bases apart. In the germline V gene, CDR1 corresponds to SGDLS and CDR2 to YYNGEE. Reading from cysteine to phenylalanine, the CDR3 counts 16 amino acids. The entry retains the CDR3 DNA only, 48 bases that are in frame from base 1. Where the CDR3 stops, the reference TRBV9 and TRBJ2-2 genes take over; the full variable domain is DSGVTQTPKHLITATGQRVTLRCSPRSGDLSVYWYQQSLDQGLQFLIQYYNGEERAKGNILERFSAQQFPDLHSELNLSSLELGDSALYFCASSVLVGADTGELFFGEGSRLTVL.